Listed below are T cell receptor beta chains from one sample, sequenced in a study of regulatory T cells in long-lasting Graves disease. Each CDR3 protein is one row after TCRdb ran MiXCR on the multiplex PCR reads. The sample holds hundreds of thousands of distinct CDR3 sequences; 21% are singletons and the top ten take roughly an eighth. This material consisted of peripheral blood mononuclear cells (PBMCs), taken when the disease was refractory, from a patient treated with antithyroid drugs. These TCRs come from a female donor with Graves disease. Both conserved end residues are part of each CDR3. A D gene is named only where the DNA matches it firmly. Where a row states a size, it is once, few, many or the class of an expanded clone; other rows omit it.

J,D,size,V,DNA,CDR3
TRBJ2-2,NA,few,TRBV29-1,TGCAGCGTTGAGACCCGAAGCCCCGGGGAGCTGTTTTTT,CSVETRSPGELFF
TRBJ2-7,NA,many,TRBV6-5,TGTGCCAGCAGTTATGAGAACTCCGTCTACGAGCAGTACTTC,CASSYENSVYEQYF
TRBJ2-5,TRBD2,many,TRBV6-1,TGTGCCAGCAGTCCCGGGACTAGCGGGAGGGCCGGGGAGACCCAGTACTTC,CASSPGTSGRAGETQYF
TRBJ1-4,TRBD1,NA,TRBV5-8,TGTGCCAGCAGCAAGGGACAGGGTCTTGCTAATGAAAAACTGTTTTTT,CASSKGQGLANEKLFF
TRBJ2-1,NA,few,TRBV5-1,TGCGCCAGCAGGGTTAGCGGCTACTCCTACAATGAGCAGTTCTTC,CASRVSGYSYNEQFF
TRBJ1-3,NA,many,TRBV12-3/TRBV12-4,TGTGCCAGCAGTTTATCAGGGAACACCATATATTTT,CASSLSGNTIYF
TRBJ2-1,TRBD2,few,TRBV29-1,TGCAGCGCCGGGACTAGCGGAGGCAATGAGCAGTTCTTC,CSAGTSGGNEQFF
TRBJ2-7,TRBD2,NA,TRBV4-2,TGTGCCAGCAGCCAAGATGGGTTGACTAGCGGGGGAGAGCAGTACTTC,CASSQDGLTSGGEQYF
TRBJ2-2,TRBD2,few,TRBV5-1,TGCGCCAGCAGCAATGGACTAGCGGGTATCACCGGGGAGCTGTTTTTT,CASSNGLAGITGELFF
TRBJ1-1,NA,NA,TRBV19,TGTGCCAGTAGTATTCAGAACACTGAAGCTTTCTTT,CASSIQNTEAFF
TRBJ2-3,TRBD1,NA,TRBV12-3/TRBV12-4,TGTGCCAGCAGTCCACAGGGGGCGACGGGAGATACGCAGTATTTT,CASSPQGATGDTQYF
TRBJ2-6,NA,few,TRBV4-1,TGCGCCAGCAGCCTACAGGTTGACGGGGCCAACGTCCTGACTTTC,CASSLQVDGANVLTF
TRBJ2-2,NA,many,TRBV27,TGTGCCAGCAGGGTAGGGGGGAGTACGAACACCGGGGAGCTGTTTTTT,CASRVGGSTNTGELFF
TRBJ2-2,TRBD2,NA,TRBV6-1,TGTGCCAGCAGCCAGGGACTAGCGGGAGGGCCCACCGGGGAGCTGTTTTTT,CASSQGLAGGPTGELFF
TRBJ2-1,NA,NA,TRBV24-1,TGTGCCACCAGTGATGGGACATCCAATGAGCAGTTCTTC,CATSDGTSNEQFF
TRBJ2-2,NA,NA,TRBV12-3/TRBV12-4,TGTGCCAGCAGTTTTTCAGGGTTAAGAGAAGCCGGGGAGCTGTTTTTT,CASSFSGLREAGELFF
TRBJ2-1,NA,NA,TRBV11-2,TGTGCCAGCAGCCCGCCCTACAATGAGCAGTTCTTC,CASSPPYNEQFF
TRBJ2-2,TRBD2,NA,TRBV6-5,TGTGCCAGCAGTTATGGAACTAGCGGGGGAACCACCGGGGAGCTGTTTTTT,CASSYGTSGGTTGELFF
TRBJ2-7,NA,NA,TRBV27,TGTGCCAGCAGTTTATCTTGGATCTCCGAGCAGTACTTC,CASSLSWISEQYF
TRBJ1-1,NA,few,TRBV5-5,TGTGCCAGCAGCTTGGAGGTCTCTGAAGCTTTCTTT,CASSLEVSEAFF
TRBJ2-7,TRBD1,many,TRBV24-1,TGTGCCACCAGTGATCGCCGGGACAGGAGGGCCTACGAGCAGTACTTC,CATSDRRDRRAYEQYF
TRBJ2-7,TRBD2,NA,TRBV6-2/TRBV6-3,TGTGCCAGCCTGGGACTAGCGGGCAGCTCCTACGAGCAGTGCTTC,CASLGLAGSSYEQCF
TRBJ2-7,TRBD2,few,TRBV5-5,TGTGCCAGCAGCTTGAGTAGGGGAGGGGCCTACGAGCAGTACTTC,CASSLSRGGAYEQYF
TRBJ2-7,NA,few,TRBV7-9,TGTGCCAGCAGCCTCCCTGACGTCCCCCGGGACCGAATGCACGAGCAGTACTTC,CASSLPDVPRDRMHEQYF
TRBJ2-7,NA,NA,TRBV20-1,TGCAGTGCTCGCCTGGACAGTTACGAGCAGTACTTC,CSARLDSYEQYF
TRBJ1-1,TRBD1,NA,TRBV6-5,TGTGCCAGCAGTTATGCTCAGGACAGGGGGCACACTGAAGCTTTCTTT,CASSYAQDRGHTEAFF
TRBJ2-7,TRBD2,few,TRBV19,TGTGCCAGTAGTGCTAGCGGGGGATCCTACGAGCAGTACTTC,CASSASGGSYEQYF
TRBJ1-1,NA,NA,TRBV7-9,TGTGCCAGCAGCCACAGGGTGGGCAGGGAAGCTTTCTTT,CASSHRVGREAFF
TRBJ2-5,NA,many,TRBV9,TGTGCCAGCAGCGCGGGGGGCTGGAAACAAGAGACCCAGTACTTC,CASSAGGWKQETQYF
TRBJ2-7,TRBD2,many,TRBV28,TGTGCCAGCAGTAGGAGCGGGAGCTTATCTTACGAGCAGTACTTC,CASSRSGSLSYEQYF
TRBJ2-7,TRBD2,many,TRBV27,TGTGCCAGCAGTCTTTCTAGCGGAGAGTTCTACGAGCAGTACTTC,CASSLSSGEFYEQYF
TRBJ2-1,NA,once,TRBV6-9,TGTGCCAGCAGTTACTCCGACAGCTCCTACAATGAGCAGTTCTTC,CASSYSDSSYNEQFF
TRBJ1-2,NA,NA,TRBV10-3,TGTGCCATCAGTGAGGGGCCAGCGTATGGCTACACCTTC,CAISEGPAYGYTF
TRBJ1-2,NA,many,TRBV28,TGTGCCAGCAGTTTATTTCCCGGGAGAGGCTACACCTTC,CASSLFPGRGYTF
TRBJ2-1,NA,many,TRBV2,TGTGCCAGCAGCCCCCTCAGCGCTGGGGCCCACAATGAGCAGTTCTTC,CASSPLSAGAHNEQFF
TRBJ2-7,NA,many,TRBV2,TGTGCCAGCAGTATCTGGTACGAGCAGTACTTC,CASSIWYEQYF
TRBJ1-2,NA,many,TRBV6-9,TGTGCCAGCAGTTCCTCCGGGGTTGGGGGCTACACCTTC,CASSSSGVGGYTF
TRBJ2-5,NA,many,TRBV12-3/TRBV12-4,TGTGCCAGCAGTTTTAGTTGGCAGGACCGGGAGACCCAGTACTTC,CASSFSWQDRETQYF
TRBJ1-5,TRBD1,many,TRBV2,TGTGCCAGCAGGTTGGACAGGGGGTTTTCTGGCAATCAGCCCCAGCATTTT,CASRLDRGFSGNQPQHF
TRBJ2-5,TRBD1,NA,TRBV25-1,TGTGCCAGCAGTGAATTGACAGGGGTCCAAGAGACCCAGTACTTC,CASSELTGVQETQYF
TRBJ2-5,NA,many,TRBV7-2,TGTGCCAGCAGCCGTGTTGGACAAGAGACCCAGTACTTC,CASSRVGQETQYF
TRBJ2-7,NA,many,TRBV5-1,TGCGCCAGCAGCTTGATACAGGGGGGGAACGAGCAGTACTTC,CASSLIQGGNEQYF
TRBJ2-2,TRBD2,NA,TRBV14,TGTGCCAGCAAAAGCGGGATACTAACCGGGGAGCTGTTTTTT,CASKSGILTGELFF
TRBJ2-2,NA,once,TRBV24-1,TGTGCCACCAGTGATCAACGGGCCCTAACCGGGGAGCTGTTTTTT,CATSDQRALTGELFF
TRBJ2-7,NA,many,TRBV2,TGTGCCAGCGGGGCCGGGACATTCTCCTACGAGCAGTACTTC,CASGAGTFSYEQYF